A selection of T cell receptor beta chains follows, all from one sample in a study of blood T cell repertoires in COVID-19. Some clones are missing from TCRdb's copy, which holds only in-frame ones; the method was immunoSEQ multiplex PCR. The profile covers about 170,000 clones, with approximately 84% appearing a single time and approximately 2.6% taken by the ten largest. The source material was peripheral blood. These receptor sequences come from a woman older than 75 with COVID-19, enrolled during active disease. Both conserved end residues are part of each CDR3. The D gene is left open where the match is weak. Some rows have no size entry. The others give once, few or many, or a class for an expanded clone.

D	size	V	J	CDR3	DNA
NA	NA	TRBV4-3	TRBJ1-5	CASSQDWPGFTQPQHF	TGCGCCAGCAGCCAAGACTGGCCAGGGTTTACTCAGCCCCAGCATTTT
TRBD2	NA	TRBV5-1	TRBJ2-7	CASSLTGGAYEQYF	TGCGCCAGCAGCTTAACGGGGGGAGCCTACGAGCAGTACTTC
TRBD2	once	TRBV4-1	TRBJ2-7	CASSQSSGSYEQYF	TGCGCCAGCAGCCAGTCTAGCGGTTCCTACGAGCAGTACTTC
NA	once	TRBV25-1	TRBJ1-5	CASSEYYRLHSNQPQHF	TGTGCCAGCAGTGAATATTACAGATTACATAGCAATCAGCCCCAGCATTTT
TRBD2	few	TRBV7-3	TRBJ2-3	CASSLRASGVDTQYF	TGTGCCAGCAGCTTAAGGGCTAGCGGGGTAGATACGCAGTATTTT
NA	few	TRBV29-1	TRBJ2-7	CSVVEGVYEQYF	TGCAGCGTTGTCGAGGGCGTCTACGAGCAGTACTTC
NA	NA	TRBV3-1/TRBV3-2	TRBJ2-1	CASSQDRGGFEQFF	TGTGCCAGCAGCCAAGATCGAGGGGGTTTCGAGCAGTTCTTC
TRBD1	NA	TRBV4-3	TRBJ1-6	CASSHGTGYSPLHF	TGCGCCAGCAGCCACGGGACAGGGTACTCACCCCTCCACTTT
TRBD1	NA	TRBV28	TRBJ1-2	CASSPTGRVYGYTF	TGTGCCAGCAGCCCGACAGGGCGCGTCTATGGCTACACCTTC
TRBD2	NA	TRBV10-3	TRBJ2-7	CAIRRRTEASGRDSYEQYF	TGTGCCATCAGGAGGAGGACAGAAGCTAGCGGGAGGGACTCCTACGAGCAGTACTTC
NA	once	TRBV2	TRBJ1-6	CASSERRGSYNSPLHF	TGTGCCAGCAGTGAAAGACGGGGTTCCTATAATTCACCCCTCCACTTT
TRBD2	NA	TRBV5-6	TRBJ2-2	CASSLPSGGISGELFF	TGTGCCAGCAGCTTGCCTAGCGGGGGGATCTCCGGGGAGCTGTTTTTT
NA	NA	TRBV18	TRBJ1-2	CASSPMDDGGGGYTF	TGTGCCAGCTCACCGATGGACGATGGGGGCGGAGGCTACACCTTC
TRBD1	NA	TRBV7-3	TRBJ2-1	CASSSQGGQGGYNEQFF	TGTGCCAGCAGCTCCCAGGGGGGACAGGGCGGCTACAATGAGCAGTTCTTC
NA	NA	TRBV30	TRBJ1-6	CAWSFGQIDNSPLHF	TGTGCCTGGAGCTTCGGACAGATAGATAATTCACCCCTCCACTTT
NA	NA	TRBV7-3	TRBJ2-1	CASSLGPAYEQFF	TGTGCCAGCAGCTTGGGGCCAGCCTATGAGCAGTTCTTC